This note documents a single T cell receptor beta chain sequence. These data come from a study of technical replicates of blood from a handful of donors. Germline assignment: CDR1 SGHDT and CDR2 YYEEEE. The CDR3 consists of 16 residues. Trimming removed 0 bases at V and 0 bases at J, with 7 bases between. This table comes from immunoSEQ multiplex PCR, and its TCRdb copy is limited to in-frame clones, with some not included. The profile shows 60,000 to 65,000 clones, approximately 86% of them singletons. The receptor was isolated from a human donor in good health. Some clones in this sample may be carry-over from other donors' samples. The sequenced sample consisted of PBMCs. The chain combines TRBV5-6 with TRBJ2-6; D unresolved. CDR3 residues: CASSLGASSGANVLTF. DNA of the CDR3: TGTGCCAGCAGCTTGGGAGCTAGCTCTGGGGCCAACGTCCTGACTTTC.